The 15 T cell receptor beta chains in this list originate from one sample, sequenced in a study of long-term antiretroviral therapy in people with HIV. At survey level, the immunoSEQ assay was run in its v3.0 version. Clones were sequenced by immunoSEQ multiplex PCR, and TCRdb holds only the in-frame ones, with some missing. The table lists approximately 30,000 clones, around 97% of them singletons. The source was unsorted PBMCs, collected 7.6 years after starting antiretroviral therapy. Receptors originate from a man aged 25 to 45 with HIV.

In this sample, this clone turned up once. The chain couples TRBV9 to TRBJ1-1; the D gene is possibly TRBD1 (5 bases). The V end was cut by 3 bases, the J end by 4 bases, with 19 bases between. The CDR3 contains 16 residues. Per the germline V gene, CDR1 is SGDLS and CDR2 is YYNGEE. The chain's CDR3 is CASSAGGSGASTEAFF. In DNA form, the CDR3 reads TGTGCCAGCAGCGCTGGAGGGAGTGGGGCAAGCACTGAAGCTTTCTTT.

The chain joins TRBV29-1 to TRBJ1-5; D perhaps matches TRBD1 (6 bases). CDR1 and CDR2 (germline): SQVTM, ANQGSEA. This CDR3 comprises 16 residues. V shed 3 bases and J shed 2 bases, with 17 bases lying between them. The CDR3 DNA reads as TGCAGCGTTGAGCTGGGGGCAGGGGAGGGCAATCAGCCCCAGCATTTT. It codes for CSVELGAGEGNQPQHF.

The chain employs TRBV6-5 and TRBJ1-4, with D tentatively TRBD1 (5 bases). The CDR3 length is 14 residues. The germline V gene encodes CDR1 MNHEY and CDR2 SVGAGI. V was pared by 6 bases and J by 7 bases, with 15 bases between. The CDR3 DNA reads as TGTGCCAGCAGGGACACCGGGATCTCTGAAAAACTGTTTTTT. Amino acid sequence: CASRDTGISEKLFF.

The CDR3: CASSRNLGGANVLTF. The CDR3 bases are TGTGCCAGCAGCCGGAACCTGGGGGGGGCCAACGTCCTGACTTTC. V and J are TRBV13 and TRBJ2-6; D remains unclear. V was clipped by 5 bases and J by 4 bases, with 12 bases between them. The CDR3 extends over 15 amino acids. Germline lookup yields CDR1 PRHDT and CDR2 FYEKMQ (reference sequence).

V and J are TRBV25-1 and TRBJ2-7; D is unresolved. This CDR3 comprises 13 residues. CDR1 MGHDK and CDR2 SYGVNS come from the germline V gene. Deletions cut 3 bases from V and 1 base from J, with 7 bases between. The CDR3 nucleotides read TGTGCCAGCAGTGATCTAGTATCCTACGAGCAGTACTTC. It is translated as CASSDLVSYEQYF.

This chain joins TRBV5-1 and TRBJ2-7; TRBD1 might be the D (6 bases). The germline CDR1 and CDR2 sequences are SGHRS and YFSETQ. The CDR3 is 16 residues long. The ends were cut back, 5 bases at V and 4 bases at J, with 22 bases in the middle. The chain's CDR3 is CASSFKSTGTTYEQYF. The CDR3 DNA follows: TGCGCCAGCAGTTTCAAAAGCACCGGGACAACATACGAGCAGTACTTC.

This clone has a single count. This chain joins TRBV2 and TRBJ2-7; the D gene could be TRBD1 or TRBD2 (5 bases each). CDR1 and CDR2 from the germline V gene are SNHLY and FYNNEI. CDR3 length: 15 residues. V shed 7 bases and J shed 2 bases, with 18 bases lying between them. CDR3 residues: CASNGGGRDPYEQYF. The CDR3 DNA sequence: TGTGCCAGCAATGGAGGAGGCAGGGACCCCTACGAGCAGTACTTC.

The V call is TRBV2, the J call TRBJ1-1; D remains ambiguous. The CDR3 runs 13 residues. The germline gives CDR1 SNHLY, CDR2 FYNNEI. Trimming removed 4 bases at V and 4 bases at J, with 10 bases between. The CDR3 loop is CASSVAEGTEAFF. DNA of the CDR3: TGTGCCAGCAGTGTGGCGGAAGGCACTGAAGCTTTCTTT.

This chain links TRBV2 with TRBJ2-5; the match to TRBD1 covers 10 bases. The CDR3 totals 19 residues. Germline V gives CDR1 SNHLY, CDR2 FYNNEI. V shed 4 bases and J 5 bases; nucleotides not matched to a gene: 19. This CDR3 is CASSASPTWDRGWGETQYF. In DNA, the CDR3 is TGTGCCAGCAGTGCATCTCCGACGTGGGACAGGGGATGGGGCGAGACCCAGTACTTC. Combining the CDR3 with reference TRBV2 and TRBJ2-5 gives the whole variable domain EPEVTQTPSHQVTQMGQEVILRCVPISNHLYFYWYRQILGQKVEFLVSFYNNEISEKSEIFDDQFSVERPDGSNFTLKIRSTKLEDSAMYFCASSASPTWDRGWGETQYFGPGTRLLVL.

J is TRBJ2-7 and V is TRBV28; tentatively, D is TRBD2 (6 bases). Germline-derived CDR1 and CDR2 are MDHEN and SYDVKM. The CDR3 length is 14 residues. Between the trimmed V and J ends, which lost 3 bases and 3 bases, there was a span of 12 bases. CDR3 residues: CASSLGGENYEQYF. The CDR3 DNA reads as TGTGCCAGCAGTTTGGGAGGAGAGAACTACGAGCAGTACTTC.

The chain carries TRBV4-1 and TRBJ1-3, with no clear D. Germline values: CDR1 MGHRA, CDR2 YSYEKL. Trimming left V 0 bases short and J 2 bases short, with 5 bases between. The CDR3 runs 14 residues. This chain's CDR3 is CASSQDPAGNTIYF. The CDR3 DNA follows: TGCGCCAGCAGCCAAGATCCAGCTGGAAACACCATATATTTT.

The rearrangement uses TRBV6-6 and TRBJ2-7, with a possible D match to TRBD2 (6 bases). Germline-derived CDR1 and CDR2 are MNHNY and SVGAGI (reference sequence). This CDR3 contains 16 residues. V lost 6 bases and J lost 1, with 19 bases in between. CDR3 loop: CASSKGLSLVSYEQYF. The CDR3 bases are TGTGCCAGCAGCAAGGGACTCTCCCTCGTTTCCTACGAGCAGTACTTC.

The chain has TRBV2 and TRBJ1-1; D uncertain. Germline CDR1 and CDR2: SNHLY and FYNNEI. Between the trimmed V and J ends, which lost 0 bases and 10 bases, there was a span of 6 bases. The CDR3 spans 11 residues. DNA of the CDR3: TGTGCCAGCAGTGAAGCCAGGTCAGCTTTCTTT. Its translation is CASSEARSAFF.

V and J are TRBV13 and TRBJ2-7; 8 bases agree with TRBD1. This CDR3 contains 15 residues. Trimming removed 1 base from V and 5 bases from J; junction bases left unmatched: 7. Germline V gives CDR1 PRHDT, CDR2 FYEKMQ (reference sequence). The CDR3 coding sequence is TGTGCCAGCAGCTTAGTAGTACTGACAGGGGACGAGCAGTACTTC. This translates into CASSLVVLTGDEQYF.

The chain is built from TRBV29-1 and TRBJ2-7; no clear D gene. The CDR3 has 12 amino acids. The V gene's germline CDR1 is SQVTM and CDR2 ANQGSEA. V was shortened by 7 bases and J by 1 base, with 11 bases between the two germline ends. Here the CDR3 DNA reads TGCAGCGCCTACGACCCTTCCTACGAGCAGTACTTC. Its translation: CSAYDPSYEQYF.